Sequencing of this T cell receptor beta chain was carried out in a study of cytomegalovirus exposure and HLA in healthy donors. Study-level findings and limits: Most subjects' HLA-A and HLA-B alleles were reportedly predicted from TCR beta sequences.

This CDR3 comprises 15 residues. The V end was cut by 4 bases, the J end by 3 bases, with 16 bases between. Germline CDR1 and CDR2: MNHEY and SMNVEV (reference sequence). Primers included in the PCR were 60 Vbeta and 13 Jbeta primers. Generated by immunoSEQ multiplex PCR, the TCRdb table keeps only in-frame clones and is missing some. The data contain some 130,000 clones, around three quarters of them singletons. Turning to this clone: Its antigen is currently unknown.

Sampled while nominally healthy, donors likely had unrecorded immune exposures. Specimen: PBMCs. The chain joins TRBV27 to TRBJ2-7, with D perhaps TRBD1 (6 bases). The clonotype comes from a male donor in good health and CMV-seronegative. This CDR3 is CASSSTGNGLYEQYF. The CDR3 DNA sequence: TGTGCCAGCAGTTCTACAGGGAACGGTCTCTACGAGCAGTACTTC.